The present TCR beta chain was sequenced within a study of shared clonotypes between healthy human individuals. Sequenced by immunoSEQ multiplex PCR; TCRdb stores in-frame clones only, minus some. The data hold over 1.5 million clones, with 95% to 99% observed a single time. The CDR3 extends over 16 amino acids. Germline V gene data show CDR1 as MNHEY and CDR2 as SVGAGI. V gave up 0 bases and J gave up 3 bases, with 14 bases separating them. The chain carries TRBV6-5 and TRBJ1-1, with D perhaps matching TRBD1 (5 bases). The source of this sequence is a man aged 25-45 years in good health. The material sequenced was naive CD4+ T cells sorted from blood. Stated subset: CD45RA+ positively selected. Here the CDR3 reads CASSYSTAGRYTEAFF. The CDR3, as DNA: TGTGCCAGCAGTTACTCGACGGCGGGGCGGTACACTGAAGCTTTCTTT.